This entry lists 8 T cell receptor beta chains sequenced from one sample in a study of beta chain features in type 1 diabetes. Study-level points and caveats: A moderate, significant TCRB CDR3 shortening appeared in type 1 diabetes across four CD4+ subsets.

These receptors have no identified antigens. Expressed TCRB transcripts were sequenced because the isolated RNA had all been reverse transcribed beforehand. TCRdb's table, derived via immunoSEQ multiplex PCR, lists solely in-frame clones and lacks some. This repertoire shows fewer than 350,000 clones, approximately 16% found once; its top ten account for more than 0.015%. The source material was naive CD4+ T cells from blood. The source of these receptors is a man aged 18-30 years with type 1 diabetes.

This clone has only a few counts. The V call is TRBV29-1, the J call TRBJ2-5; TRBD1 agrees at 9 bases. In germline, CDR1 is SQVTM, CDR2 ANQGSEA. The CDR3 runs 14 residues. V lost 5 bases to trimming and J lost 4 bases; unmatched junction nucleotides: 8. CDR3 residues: CSVNRGLQLETQYF. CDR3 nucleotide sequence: TGCAGCGTTAACAGGGGGCTTCAGTTAGAGACCCAGTACTTC.

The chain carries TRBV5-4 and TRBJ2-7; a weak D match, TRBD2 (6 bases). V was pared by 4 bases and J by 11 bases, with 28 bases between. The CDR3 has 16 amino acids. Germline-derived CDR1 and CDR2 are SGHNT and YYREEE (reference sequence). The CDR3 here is CASSPDSTRSRGFEYF. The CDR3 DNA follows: TGTGCCAGCAGCCCTGATTCGACTAGATCGAGAGGTTTCGAGTACTTC. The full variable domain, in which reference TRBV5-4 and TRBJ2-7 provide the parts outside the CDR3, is ETGVTQSPTHLIKTRGQQVTLRCSSQSGHNTVSWYQQALGQGPQFIFQYYREEENGRGNFPPRFSGLQFPNYSSELNVNALELDDSALYLCASSPDSTRSRGFEYFGPGTRLTVT.

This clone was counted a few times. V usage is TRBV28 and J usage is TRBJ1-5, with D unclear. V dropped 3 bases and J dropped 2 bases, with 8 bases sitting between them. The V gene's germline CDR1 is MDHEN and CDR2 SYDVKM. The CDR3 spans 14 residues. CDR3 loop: CASSFGDRNQPQHF. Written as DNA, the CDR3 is TGTGCCAGCAGTTTCGGGGATCGCAATCAGCCCCAGCATTTT.

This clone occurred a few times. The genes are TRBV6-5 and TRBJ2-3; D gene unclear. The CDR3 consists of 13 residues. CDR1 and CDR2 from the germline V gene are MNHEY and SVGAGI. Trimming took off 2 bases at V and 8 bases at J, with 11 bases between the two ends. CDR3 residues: CASSYTSLGTQYF. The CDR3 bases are TGTGCCAGCAGTTACACGTCTCTCGGTACGCAGTATTTT.

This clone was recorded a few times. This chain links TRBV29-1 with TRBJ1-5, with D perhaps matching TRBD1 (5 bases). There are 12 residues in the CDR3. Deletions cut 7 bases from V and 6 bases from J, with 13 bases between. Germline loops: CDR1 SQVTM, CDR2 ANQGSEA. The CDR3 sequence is CSASWQGQPQHF. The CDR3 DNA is TGCAGCGCCTCCTGGCAGGGTCAGCCCCAGCATTTT.

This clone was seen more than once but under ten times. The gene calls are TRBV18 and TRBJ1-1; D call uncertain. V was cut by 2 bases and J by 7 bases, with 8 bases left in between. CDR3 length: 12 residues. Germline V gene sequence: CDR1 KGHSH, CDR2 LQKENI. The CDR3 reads CASSPFGDEAFF. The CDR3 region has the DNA TGTGCCAGCTCACCATTCGGGGATGAAGCTTTCTTT.

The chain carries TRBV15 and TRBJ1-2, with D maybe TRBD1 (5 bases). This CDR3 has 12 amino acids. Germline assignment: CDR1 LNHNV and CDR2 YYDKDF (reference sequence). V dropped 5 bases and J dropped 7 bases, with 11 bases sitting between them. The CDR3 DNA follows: TGTGCCACCAGCCGGGCAGGGTTTGGCTACACCTTC. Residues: CATSRAGFGYTF.

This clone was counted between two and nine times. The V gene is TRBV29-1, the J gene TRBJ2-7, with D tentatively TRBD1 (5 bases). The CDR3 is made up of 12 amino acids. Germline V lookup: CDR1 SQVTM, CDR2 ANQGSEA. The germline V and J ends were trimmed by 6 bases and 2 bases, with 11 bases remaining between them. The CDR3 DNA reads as TGCAGCGTGGGCAGGGTGACCTACGAGCAGTACTTC. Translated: CSVGRVTYEQYF.